A single sample is the source of the 3 T cell receptor beta chains below, sequenced in a study of vaccination effects on CD4 cells after COVID-19. The repertoire was sequenced with immunoSEQ multiplex PCR; TCRdb's copy has only in-frame clones and lacks some. The sample lists tens of thousands of clones; 70% to 80% were seen once. These receptors lack a known antigen. ViraFEST used viral peptide pools to expand antigen-specific CD4+ T cells before sequencing. Cells that had been cultured for approximately eleven days were the source of isolated CD4+ T cells. The person had a PCR-confirmed SARS-CoV-2 infection during March to December 2020. The source was CD4+ T cells from PBMCs cultured with a peptide pool, collected before COVID-19 vaccination. The source is a human donor who had a prior SARS-CoV-2 infection.

The gene calls are TRBV7-2 and TRBJ2-5, with D tentatively TRBD1 (5 bases). The germline V gene encodes CDR1 SGHTA and CDR2 FQGNSA. The CDR3 is made up of 15 amino acids. The V gene lost 0 bases and the J gene lost 0 bases, with 8 bases spanning the gap. CDR3 bases: TGTGCCAGCAGCTTAGCGGGGCGTAACCAAGAGACCCAGTACTTC. Translating gives CASSLAGRNQETQYF.

The rearrangement links TRBV1 to TRBJ2-4; TRBD1 was called by the table and not checked on the DNA. TRBV1 represents a pseudogene. The CDR3 sequence is 24 residues long. This chain's CDR3 is CTSSQDFPTSRGFKTLGAKNIQYF. The CDR3 nucleotides are TGCACCAGCAGCCAAGATTTTCCGACCTCTAGGGGATTCAAAACCCTAGGGGCCAAAAACATTCAGTACTTC.

The rearrangement links TRBV7-9 to TRBJ2-3; TRBD1 matches 8 bases. There are 13 residues in the CDR3. Losses at the gene ends were 5 bases for V and 4 bases for J; bases not matched to a gene: 2. Germline CDR1 reads SEHNR; CDR2 reads FQNEAQ (reference sequence). DNA for the CDR3: TGTGCCAGCAGCGAACAGGGGGCAGATACGCAGTATTTT. Protein: CASSEQGADTQYF.